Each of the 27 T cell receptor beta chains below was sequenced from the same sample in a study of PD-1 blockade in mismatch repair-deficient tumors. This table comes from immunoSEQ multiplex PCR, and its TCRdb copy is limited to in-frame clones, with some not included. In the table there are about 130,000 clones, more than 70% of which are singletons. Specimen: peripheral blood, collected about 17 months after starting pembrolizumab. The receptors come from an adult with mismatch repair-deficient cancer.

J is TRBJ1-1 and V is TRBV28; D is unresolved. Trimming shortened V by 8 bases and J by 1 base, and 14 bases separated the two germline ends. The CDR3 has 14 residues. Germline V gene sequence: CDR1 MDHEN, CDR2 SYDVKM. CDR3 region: CASGPRAWNTEAFF. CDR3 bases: TGTGCCAGCGGCCCGAGAGCTTGGAACACTGAAGCTTTCTTT.

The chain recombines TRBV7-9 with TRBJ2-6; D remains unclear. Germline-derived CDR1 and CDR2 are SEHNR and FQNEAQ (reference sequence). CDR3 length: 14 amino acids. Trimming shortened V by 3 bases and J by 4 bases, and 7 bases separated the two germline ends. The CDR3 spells CASSLSLGANVLTF. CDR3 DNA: TGTGCCAGCAGCTTGAGTTTGGGGGCCAACGTCCTGACTTTC.

CDR3 DNA sequence: TGCGCCAGCAGCCAAGGGCAAACAGGGGGCTTAGGCAATGAAAAACTGTTTTTT. Its protein is CASSQGQTGGLGNEKLFF. The rearrangement links TRBV4-1 to TRBJ1-4; 9 positions agree with TRBD1. The germline CDR1 and CDR2 sequences are MGHRA and YSYEKL. The CDR3 runs to 18 residues. V shed 1 base, J shed 5 bases, and the junction held 11 bases outside the gene matches.

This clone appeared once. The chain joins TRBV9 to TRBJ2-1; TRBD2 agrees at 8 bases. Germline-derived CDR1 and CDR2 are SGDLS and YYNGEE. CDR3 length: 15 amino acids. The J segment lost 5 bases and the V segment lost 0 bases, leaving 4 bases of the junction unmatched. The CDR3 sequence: CASSVEAGGDNEQFF. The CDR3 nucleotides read TGTGCCAGCAGCGTAGAGGCGGGAGGAGACAATGAGCAGTTCTTC.

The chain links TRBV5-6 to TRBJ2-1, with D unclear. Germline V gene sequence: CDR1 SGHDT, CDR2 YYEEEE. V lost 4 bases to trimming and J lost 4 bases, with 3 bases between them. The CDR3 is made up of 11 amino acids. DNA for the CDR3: TGTGCCAGCAGCCATTACAATGAGCAGTTCTTC. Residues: CASSHYNEQFF.

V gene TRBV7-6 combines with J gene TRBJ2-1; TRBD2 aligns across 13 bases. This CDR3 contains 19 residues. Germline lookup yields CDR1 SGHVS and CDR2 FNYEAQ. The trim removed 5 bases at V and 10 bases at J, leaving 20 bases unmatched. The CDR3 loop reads CASSPSPWGLAGPGLEQFF. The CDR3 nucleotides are TGTGCCAGCAGCCCTAGCCCCTGGGGACTAGCGGGACCAGGGCTCGAGCAGTTCTTC.

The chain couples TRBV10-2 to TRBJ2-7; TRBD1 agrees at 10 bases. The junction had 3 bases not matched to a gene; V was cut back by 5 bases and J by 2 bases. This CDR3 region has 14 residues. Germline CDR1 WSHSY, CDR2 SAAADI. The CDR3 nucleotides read TGCGCCAGCAGTCCCGGGACAGGGGCCTACGAGCAGTACTTC. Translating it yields CASSPGTGAYEQYF.

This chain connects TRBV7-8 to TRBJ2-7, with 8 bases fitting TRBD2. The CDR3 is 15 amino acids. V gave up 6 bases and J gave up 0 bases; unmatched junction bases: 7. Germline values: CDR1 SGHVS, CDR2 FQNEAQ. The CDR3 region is CASSSVAGPSYEQYF. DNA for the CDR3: TGTGCCAGCAGTTCAGTAGCGGGACCCTCCTACGAGCAGTACTTC.

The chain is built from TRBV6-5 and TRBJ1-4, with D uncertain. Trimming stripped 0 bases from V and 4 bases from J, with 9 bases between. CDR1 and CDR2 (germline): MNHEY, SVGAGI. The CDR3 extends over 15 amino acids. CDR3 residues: CASSYSQRINEKLFF. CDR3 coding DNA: TGTGCCAGCAGTTACTCCCAACGGATTAATGAAAAACTGTTTTTT.

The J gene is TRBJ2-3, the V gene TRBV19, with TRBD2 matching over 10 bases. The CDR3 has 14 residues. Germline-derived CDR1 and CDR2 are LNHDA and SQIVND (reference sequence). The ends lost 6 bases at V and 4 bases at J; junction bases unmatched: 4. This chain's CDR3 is CASSGLAVADTQYF. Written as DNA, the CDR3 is TGTGCCAGTAGCGGACTAGCGGTTGCAGATACGCAGTATTTT.

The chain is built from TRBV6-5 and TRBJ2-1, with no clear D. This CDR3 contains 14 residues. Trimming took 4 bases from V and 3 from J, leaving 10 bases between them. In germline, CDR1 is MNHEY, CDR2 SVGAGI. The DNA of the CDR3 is TGTGCCAGCAGTTTTAGAAACAGCTACAATGAGCAGTTCTTC. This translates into CASSFRNSYNEQFF.

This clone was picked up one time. DNA for the CDR3: TGCGCCAGCAGCTTGTCACTAGCGGATAACACCGGGGAGCTGTTTTTT. Its translation is CASSLSLADNTGELFF. The chain carries TRBV5-1 and TRBJ2-2, with 8 bases that match TRBD2. J gave up 2 bases and V 1 base, and 4 bases lay outside the gene matches. There are 16 residues in the CDR3. Germline lookup yields CDR1 SGHRS and CDR2 YFSETQ.

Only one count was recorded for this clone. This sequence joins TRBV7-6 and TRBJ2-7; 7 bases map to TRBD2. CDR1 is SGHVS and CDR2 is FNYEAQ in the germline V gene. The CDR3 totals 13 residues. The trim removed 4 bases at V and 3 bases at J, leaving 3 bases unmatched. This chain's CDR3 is CASSSGGNYEQYF. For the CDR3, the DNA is TGTGCCAGCAGCTCCGGGGGGAACTACGAGCAGTACTTC.

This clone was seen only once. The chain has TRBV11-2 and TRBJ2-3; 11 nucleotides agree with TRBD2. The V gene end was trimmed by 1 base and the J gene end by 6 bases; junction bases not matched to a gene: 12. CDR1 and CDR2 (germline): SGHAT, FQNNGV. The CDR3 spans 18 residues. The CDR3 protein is CASSLVYSGRAKFDTQYF. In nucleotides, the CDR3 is TGTGCCAGCAGCTTAGTGTATAGCGGGAGGGCCAAGTTTGATACGCAGTATTTT.

The CDR3 nucleotides are TGTGCCAGCAGTGCGGCCTCCTACAATGAGCAGTTCTTC. It yields the protein CASSAASYNEQFF. This chain joins TRBV28 and TRBJ2-1; D gene uncertain. Germline-derived CDR1 and CDR2 are MDHEN and SYDVKM. This CDR3 spans 13 amino acids. Trimming pared 5 bases from V and 0 bases from J, leaving 5 bases between.

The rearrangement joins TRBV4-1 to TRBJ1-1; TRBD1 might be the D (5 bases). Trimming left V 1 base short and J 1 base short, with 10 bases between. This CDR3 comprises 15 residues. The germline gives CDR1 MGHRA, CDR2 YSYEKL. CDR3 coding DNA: TGCGCCAGCAGCCAAGCCCCGACAGAGAACACTGAAGCTTTCTTT. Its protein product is CASSQAPTENTEAFF.

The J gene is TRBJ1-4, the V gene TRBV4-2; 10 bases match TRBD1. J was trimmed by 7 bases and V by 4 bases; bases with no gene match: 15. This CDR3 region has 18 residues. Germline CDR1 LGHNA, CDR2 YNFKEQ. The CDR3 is CASSPPSVSRDRGEKLFF. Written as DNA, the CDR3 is TGTGCCAGCAGCCCCCCGAGCGTAAGCCGGGACAGGGGTGAAAAACTGTTTTTT.

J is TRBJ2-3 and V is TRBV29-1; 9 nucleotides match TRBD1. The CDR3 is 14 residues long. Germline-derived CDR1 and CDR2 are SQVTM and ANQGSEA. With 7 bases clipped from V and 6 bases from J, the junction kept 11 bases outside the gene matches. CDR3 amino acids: CSDGRDRGSDTQYF. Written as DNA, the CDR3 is TGCAGCGATGGGCGTGACAGGGGGTCGGATACGCAGTATTTT.

CDR3 nucleotide sequence: TGTGCCAGCAGTTTCGACAGGGTAGGGCCGAACACCGGGGAGCTGTTTTTT. This translates into CASSFDRVGPNTGELFF. The rearrangement links TRBV7-9 to TRBJ2-2, with 7 bases that match TRBD1. The CDR3 sequence is 17 residues long. Germline V gene sequence: CDR1 SEHNR, CDR2 FQNEAQ (reference sequence). V shed 6 bases and J 0 bases; nucleotides not matched to a gene: 10.

The CDR3: CATSPGRSSGANVLTF. The CDR3 DNA follows: TGTGCCACCTCGCCAGGGAGGAGCTCTGGGGCCAACGTCCTGACTTTC. The gene calls are TRBV10-3 and TRBJ2-6, with a possible D match to TRBD2 (6 bases). Germline CDR1 reads ENHRY; CDR2 reads SYGVKD. CDR3 length: 16 amino acids. Trimming pared 10 bases from V and 0 bases from J, leaving 16 bases between.

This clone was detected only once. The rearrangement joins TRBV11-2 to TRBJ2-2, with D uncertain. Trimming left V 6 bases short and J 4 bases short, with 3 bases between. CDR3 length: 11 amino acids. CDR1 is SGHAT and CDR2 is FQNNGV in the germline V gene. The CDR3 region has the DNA TGTGCCAGCAGATTCACCGGGGAGCTGTTTTTT. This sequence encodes CASRFTGELFF. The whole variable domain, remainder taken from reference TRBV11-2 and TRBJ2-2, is EAGVAQSPRYKIIEKRQSVAFWCNPISGHATLYWYQQILGQGPKLLIQFQNNGVVDDSQLPKDRFSAERLKGVDSTLKIQPAKLEDSAVYLCASRFTGELFFGEGSRLTVL.

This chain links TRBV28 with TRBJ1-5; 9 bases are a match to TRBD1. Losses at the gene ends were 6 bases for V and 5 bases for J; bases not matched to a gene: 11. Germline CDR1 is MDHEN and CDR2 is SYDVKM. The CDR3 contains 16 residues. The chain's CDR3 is CASSLLAGQGHQPQHF. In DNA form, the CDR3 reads TGTGCCAGCAGCCTACTAGCGGGACAGGGACATCAGCCCCAGCATTTT.

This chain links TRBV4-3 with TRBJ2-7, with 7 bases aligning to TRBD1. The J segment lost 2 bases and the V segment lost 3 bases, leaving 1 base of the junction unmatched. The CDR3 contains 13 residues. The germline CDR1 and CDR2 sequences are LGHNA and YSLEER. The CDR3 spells CASSQGQTYEQYF. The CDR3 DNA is TGCGCCAGCAGCCAGGGACAGACCTACGAGCAGTACTTC.

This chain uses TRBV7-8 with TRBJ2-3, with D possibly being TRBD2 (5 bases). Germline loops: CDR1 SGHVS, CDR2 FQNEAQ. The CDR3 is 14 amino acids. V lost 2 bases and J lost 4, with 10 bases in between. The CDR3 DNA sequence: TGTGCCAGCAGCTTACTTAGGAGGCCAGATACGCAGTATTTT. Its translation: CASSLLRRPDTQYF.

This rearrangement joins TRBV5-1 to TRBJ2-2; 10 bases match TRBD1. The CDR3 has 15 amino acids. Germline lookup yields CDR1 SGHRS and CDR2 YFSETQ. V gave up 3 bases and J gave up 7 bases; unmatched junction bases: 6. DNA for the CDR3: TGCGCCAGCAGCTACCCCGGGACAGGGGTCGGGGAGCTGTTTTTT. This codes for CASSYPGTGVGELFF.

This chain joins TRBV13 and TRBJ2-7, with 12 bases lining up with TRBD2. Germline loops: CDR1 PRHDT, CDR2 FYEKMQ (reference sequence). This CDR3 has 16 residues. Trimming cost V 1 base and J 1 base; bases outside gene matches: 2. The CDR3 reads CASSLEGLAGSYEQYF. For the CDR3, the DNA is TGTGCCAGCAGCTTAGAAGGACTAGCGGGATCCTACGAGCAGTACTTC.

Here the CDR3 reads CASSPGTGTNEQFF. The CDR3 DNA reads as TGTGCCAGCTCACCGGGGACAGGGACCAATGAGCAGTTCTTC. The chain combines TRBV18 with TRBJ2-1, with 9 bases fitting TRBD1. Germline V gene sequence: CDR1 KGHSH, CDR2 LQKENI. V lost 3 bases, J lost 6 bases, and 3 bases stayed unmatched. The CDR3 runs to 14 residues.